This TCR beta chain was sequenced during a study of T cell responses to AZD1222 COVID-19 vaccine. Whole-study findings and limits: Vaccination with two AZD1222 doses was followed by a rise in Spike-specific TCR breadth and depth. Unmutated variant regions are reportedly the target of nearly half of TCRs that are spike-specific. Vaccine-associated CD4 TCRs spanned spike, dominant at 160-218 and 743-854. Recipients of AZD1222 seropositive at baseline numbered only five or six.

Here immunoSEQ multiplex PCR was the method, and the copy in TCRdb shows in-frame clones only, minus some. The sample yields 80,000 to 100,000 clones, 86% seen once. With regard to this clone: Its antigen is still unknown.

The CDR3 is 14 amino acids. The V gene end was trimmed by 2 bases and the J gene end by 5 bases; junction bases not matched to a gene: 4. CDR1 MNHEY and CDR2 SMNVEV come from the germline V gene (reference sequence). Material: peripheral blood, obtained 28 days after the second AZD1222 dose. The clonotype comes from an adult who received the AZD1222 COVID-19 vaccine. The chain carries TRBV27 and TRBJ2-5; 8 bases agree with TRBD1. The CDR3 reads CASSLQGARETQYF. The DNA of the CDR3 is TGTGCCAGCAGTTTACAGGGGGCGAGGGAGACCCAGTACTTC.